Here is one T cell receptor beta chain with its context. Its antigen is currently unknown. These data come from a study of cytomegalovirus exposure and HLA in healthy donors. The PCR was carried out with 60 Vbeta primers and 13 Jbeta primers. Some clones are missing from TCRdb's copy, which holds only in-frame ones; the method was immunoSEQ multiplex PCR. The table has 120,000 to 150,000 clones, around 81% seen once. Germline V gives CDR1 LGHNA, CDR2 YNFKEQ. This CDR3 comprises 14 residues. Study-wide results and limits: Per a later analysis, HLA-associated TCR beta chains showed more clonal expansion than other, equally common TCR beta chains. In an earlier analysis, about 87% or about 30%: the productive usage of most TCR beta V segments.

V is TRBV4-2 and J is TRBJ2-5; TRBD1 matches at 8 bases. Matching the DNA end better, TRBJ2-7 makes the J call doubtful. The sequence derives from a man aged 35 to 55 in good health and CMV-seropositive. The source material was PBMCs. The CDR3 sequence: CASSSIGQGYEQYF. CDR3 coding DNA: TGTGCCAGCAGCTCGATCGGACAGGGTTACGAGCAGTACTTC.